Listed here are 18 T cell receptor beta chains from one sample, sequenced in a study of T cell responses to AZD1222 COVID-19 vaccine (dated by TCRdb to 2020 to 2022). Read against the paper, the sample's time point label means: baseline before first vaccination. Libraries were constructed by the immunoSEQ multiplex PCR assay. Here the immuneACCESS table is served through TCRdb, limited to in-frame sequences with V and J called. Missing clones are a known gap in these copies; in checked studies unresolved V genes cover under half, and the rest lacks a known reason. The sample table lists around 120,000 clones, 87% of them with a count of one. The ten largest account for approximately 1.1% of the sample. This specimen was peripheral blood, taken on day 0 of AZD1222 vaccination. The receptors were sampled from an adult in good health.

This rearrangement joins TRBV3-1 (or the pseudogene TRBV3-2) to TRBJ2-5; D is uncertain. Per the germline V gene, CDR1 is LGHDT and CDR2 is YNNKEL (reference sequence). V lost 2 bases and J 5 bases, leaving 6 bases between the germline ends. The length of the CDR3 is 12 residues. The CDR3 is CASSQWTETQYF. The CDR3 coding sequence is TGTGCCAGCAGCCAATGGACCGAGACCCAGTACTTC.

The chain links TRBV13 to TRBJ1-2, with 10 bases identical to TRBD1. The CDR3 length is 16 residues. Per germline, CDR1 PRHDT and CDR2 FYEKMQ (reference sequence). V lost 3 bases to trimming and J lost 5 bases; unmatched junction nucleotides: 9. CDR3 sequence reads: CASSFGSRGQGYGYTF. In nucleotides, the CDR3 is TGTGCCAGCAGCTTCGGTAGTAGGGGACAGGGGTATGGCTACACCTTC.

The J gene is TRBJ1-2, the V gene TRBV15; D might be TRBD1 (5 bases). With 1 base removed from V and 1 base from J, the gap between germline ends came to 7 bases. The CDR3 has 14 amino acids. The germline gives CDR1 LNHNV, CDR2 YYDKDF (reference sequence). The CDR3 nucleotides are TGTGCCACCAGCAGAGGTGGGGGTAACTATGGCTACACCTTC. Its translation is CATSRGGGNYGYTF.

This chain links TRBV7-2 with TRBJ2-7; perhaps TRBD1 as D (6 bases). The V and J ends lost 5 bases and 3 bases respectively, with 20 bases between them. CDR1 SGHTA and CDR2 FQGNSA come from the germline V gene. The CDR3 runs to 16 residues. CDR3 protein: CASSPQGTQANYEQYF. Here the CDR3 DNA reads TGTGCCAGCAGCCCACAGGGTACACAAGCGAACTACGAGCAGTACTTC.

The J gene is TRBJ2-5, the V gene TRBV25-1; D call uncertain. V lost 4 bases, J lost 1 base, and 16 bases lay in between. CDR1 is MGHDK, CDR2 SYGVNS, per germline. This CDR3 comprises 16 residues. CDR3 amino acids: CASSAPAVAGQETQYF. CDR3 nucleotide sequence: TGTGCCAGCAGTGCACCAGCTGTAGCCGGCCAAGAGACCCAGTACTTC.

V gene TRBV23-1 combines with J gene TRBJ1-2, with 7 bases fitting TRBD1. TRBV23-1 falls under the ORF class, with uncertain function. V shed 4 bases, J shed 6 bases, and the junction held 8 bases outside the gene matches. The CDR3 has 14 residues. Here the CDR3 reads CASSRPDRAHGYTF. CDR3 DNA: TGCGCCAGCAGTCGCCCAGACAGGGCGCATGGCTACACCTTC.

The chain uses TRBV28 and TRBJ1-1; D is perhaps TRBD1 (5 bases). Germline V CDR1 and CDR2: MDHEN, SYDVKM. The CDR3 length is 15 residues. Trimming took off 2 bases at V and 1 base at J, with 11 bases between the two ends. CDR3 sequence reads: CASSLLWRGNTEAFF. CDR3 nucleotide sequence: TGTGCCAGCAGTTTACTGTGGAGGGGGAACACTGAAGCTTTCTTT.

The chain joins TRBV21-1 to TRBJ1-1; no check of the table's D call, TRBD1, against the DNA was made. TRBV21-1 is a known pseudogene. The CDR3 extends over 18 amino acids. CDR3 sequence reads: CASRGVVGRGYLNTEAFF. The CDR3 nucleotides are TGTGCCAGCAGGGGGGTCGTAGGCAGGGGCTATTTGAACACTGAAGCTTTCTTT.

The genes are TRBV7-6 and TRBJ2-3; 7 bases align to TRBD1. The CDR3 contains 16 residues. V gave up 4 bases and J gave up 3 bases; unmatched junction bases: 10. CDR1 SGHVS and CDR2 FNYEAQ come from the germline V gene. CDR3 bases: TGTGCCAGCAGCTCAACTCGGACAGGACCTACAGATACGCAGTATTTT. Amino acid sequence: CASSSTRTGPTDTQYF.

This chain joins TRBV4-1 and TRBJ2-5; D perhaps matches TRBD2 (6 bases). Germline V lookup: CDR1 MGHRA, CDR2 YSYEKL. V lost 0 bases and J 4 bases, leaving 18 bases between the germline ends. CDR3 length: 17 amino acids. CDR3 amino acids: CASSQDPGGVGGETQYF. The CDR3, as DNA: TGCGCCAGCAGCCAAGATCCCGGCGGGGTGGGTGGAGAGACCCAGTACTTC.

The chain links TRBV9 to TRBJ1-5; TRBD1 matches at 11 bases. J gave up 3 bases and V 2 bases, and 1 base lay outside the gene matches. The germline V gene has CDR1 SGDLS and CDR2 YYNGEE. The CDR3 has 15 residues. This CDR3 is CASSVGQGVNQPQHF. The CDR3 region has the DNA TGTGCCAGCAGCGTGGGACAGGGGGTCAATCAGCCCCAGCATTTT.

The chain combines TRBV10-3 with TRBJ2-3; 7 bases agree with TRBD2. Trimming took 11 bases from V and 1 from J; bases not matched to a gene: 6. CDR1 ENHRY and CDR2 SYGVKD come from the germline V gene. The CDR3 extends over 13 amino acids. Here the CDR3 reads CAVARGGTDTQYF. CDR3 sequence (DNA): TGTGCCGTTGCCCGGGGGGGCACAGATACGCAGTATTTT.

The CDR3 protein is CASSFGGGQPQHF. The CDR3 DNA follows: TGTGCCAGCAGTTTCGGGGGTGGTCAGCCCCAGCATTTT. The chain links TRBV12-3 or TRBV12-4 to TRBJ1-5, with D possibly being TRBD1 (5 bases). CDR3 size: 13 residues. V lost 3 bases to trimming and J lost 6 bases, with 9 bases between them.

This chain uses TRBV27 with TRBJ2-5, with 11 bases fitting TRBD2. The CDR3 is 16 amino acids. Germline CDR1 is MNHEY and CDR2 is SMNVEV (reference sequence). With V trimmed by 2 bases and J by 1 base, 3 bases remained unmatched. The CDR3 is CASSLAGTSGQETQYF. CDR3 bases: TGTGCCAGCAGTTTAGCTGGGACTAGCGGCCAAGAGACCCAGTACTTC.

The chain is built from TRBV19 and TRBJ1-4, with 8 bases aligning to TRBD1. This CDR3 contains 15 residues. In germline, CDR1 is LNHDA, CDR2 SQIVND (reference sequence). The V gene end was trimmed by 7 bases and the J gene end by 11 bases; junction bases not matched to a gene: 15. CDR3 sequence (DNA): TGTGCCAGTAAGGAAACGGACAGGGTCGCGGGGAAACTGTTTTTT. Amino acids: CASKETDRVAGKLFF. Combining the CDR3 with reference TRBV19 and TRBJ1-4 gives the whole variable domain DGGITQSPKYLFRKEGQNVTLSCEQNLNHDAMYWYRQDPGQGLRLIYYSQIVNDFQKGDIAEGYSVSREKKESFPLTVTSAQKNPTAFYLCASKETDRVAGKLFFGSGTQLSVL.

The CDR3 DNA reads as TGCGCCAGCAGCCCCCGACAGGGGGCGAGTGAGCAGTACTTC. Its protein is CASSPRQGASEQYF. V and J are TRBV5-1 and TRBJ2-7; 10 bases align to TRBD1. The CDR3 length is 14 residues. Trimming at V came to 4 bases and at J to 7 bases, leaving 8 bases not matched to a gene. Looked up from germline, CDR1 is SGHRS and CDR2 is YFSETQ. The variable domain in full, completed from reference TRBV5-1 and TRBJ2-7, reads KAGVTQTPRYLIKTRGQQVTLSCSPISGHRSVSWYQQTPGQGLQFLFEYFSETQRNKGNFPGRFSGRQFSNSRSEMNVSTLELGDSALYLCASSPRQGASEQYFGPGTRLTVT.

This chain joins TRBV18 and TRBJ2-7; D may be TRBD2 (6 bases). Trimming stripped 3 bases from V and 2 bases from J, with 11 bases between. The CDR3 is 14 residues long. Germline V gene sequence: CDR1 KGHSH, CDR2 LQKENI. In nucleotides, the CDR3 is TGTGCCAGCTCACCTGGGACTCCGGCCTACGAGCAGTACTTC. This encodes CASSPGTPAYEQYF. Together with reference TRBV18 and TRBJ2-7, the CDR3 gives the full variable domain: NAGVMQNPRHLVRRRGQEARLRCSPMKGHSHVYWYRQLPEEGLKFMVYLQKENIIDESGMPKERFSAEFPKEGPSILRIQQVVRGDSAAYFCASSPGTPAYEQYFGPGTRLTVT.

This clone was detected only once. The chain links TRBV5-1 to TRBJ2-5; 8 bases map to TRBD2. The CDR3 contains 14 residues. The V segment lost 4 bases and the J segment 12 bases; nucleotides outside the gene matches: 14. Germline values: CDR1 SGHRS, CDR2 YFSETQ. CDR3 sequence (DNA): TGCGCCAGCAGCGCCGGGACTAGTTGGGGAGAGGAGTACTTC. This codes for CASSAGTSWGEEYF.